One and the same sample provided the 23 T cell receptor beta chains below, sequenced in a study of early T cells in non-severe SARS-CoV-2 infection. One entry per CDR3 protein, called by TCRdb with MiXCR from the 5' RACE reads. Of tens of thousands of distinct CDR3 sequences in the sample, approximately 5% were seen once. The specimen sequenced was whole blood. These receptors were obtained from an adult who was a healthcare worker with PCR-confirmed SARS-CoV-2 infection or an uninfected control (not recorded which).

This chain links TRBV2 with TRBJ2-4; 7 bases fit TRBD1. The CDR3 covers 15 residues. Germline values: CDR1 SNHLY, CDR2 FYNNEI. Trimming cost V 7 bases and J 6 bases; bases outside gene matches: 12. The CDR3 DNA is TGTGCCAGCATGATTGAAACAGGGGTCACAAACATTCAGTACTTC. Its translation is CASMIETGVTNIQYF.

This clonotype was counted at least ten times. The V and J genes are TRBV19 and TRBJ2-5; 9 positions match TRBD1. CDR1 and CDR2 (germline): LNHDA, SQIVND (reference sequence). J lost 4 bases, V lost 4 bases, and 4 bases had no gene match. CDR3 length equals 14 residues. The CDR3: CASSKRTGVETQYF. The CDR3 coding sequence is TGTGCCAGTAGTAAACGGACAGGGGTAGAGACCCAGTACTTC.

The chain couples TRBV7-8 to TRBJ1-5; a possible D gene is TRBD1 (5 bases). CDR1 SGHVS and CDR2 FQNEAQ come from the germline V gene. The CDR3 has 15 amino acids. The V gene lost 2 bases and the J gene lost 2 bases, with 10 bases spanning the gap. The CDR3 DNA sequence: TGTGCCAGCAGCTTACAATGGGGCCGCAATCAGCCCCAGCATTTT. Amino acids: CASSLQWGRNQPQHF.

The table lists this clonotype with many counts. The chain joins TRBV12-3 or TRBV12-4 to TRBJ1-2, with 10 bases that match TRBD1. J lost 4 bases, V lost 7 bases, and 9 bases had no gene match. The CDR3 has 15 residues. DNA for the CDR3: TGTGCCAGCAACCCCACAGGACAGGGGGGCTATGGCTACACCTTC. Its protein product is CASNPTGQGGYGYTF.

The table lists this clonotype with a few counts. The CDR3 is CASSAPSAGNQETQYF. The CDR3 DNA reads TGTGCCAGCAGTGCCCCTAGTGCCGGGAACCAAGAGACCCAGTACTTC. The rearrangement uses TRBV28 and TRBJ2-5; maybe TRBD2 (5 bases). This CDR3 is built from 16 residues. The V end lost 5 bases, the J end lost 0 bases, and 16 bases lay between the germline ends. Germline V gene data show CDR1 as MDHEN and CDR2 as SYDVKM.

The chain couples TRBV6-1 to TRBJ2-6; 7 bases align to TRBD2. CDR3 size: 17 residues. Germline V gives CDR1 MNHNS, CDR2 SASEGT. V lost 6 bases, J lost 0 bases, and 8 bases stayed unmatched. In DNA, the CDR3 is TGTGCCAGCAGCCCGGGACGGACTAGCTCTGGGGCCAACGTCCTGACTTTC. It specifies CASSPGRTSSGANVLTF.

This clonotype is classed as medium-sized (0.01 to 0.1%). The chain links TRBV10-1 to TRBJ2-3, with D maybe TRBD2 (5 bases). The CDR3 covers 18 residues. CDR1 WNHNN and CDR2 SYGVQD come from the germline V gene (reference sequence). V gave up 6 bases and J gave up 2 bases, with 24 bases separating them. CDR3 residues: CASSLLPLGGPYTDTQYF. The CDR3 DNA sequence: TGCGCCAGCAGCCTCCTTCCTCTCGGAGGCCCCTACACAGATACGCAGTATTTT.

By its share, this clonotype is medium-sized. The CDR3 here is CASSLSGYNEQFF. The CDR3 DNA reads TGTGCCAGCAGCTTATCTGGGTACAATGAGCAGTTCTTC. J is TRBJ2-1 and V is TRBV11-3; D is unclear. CDR1 and CDR2 (germline): SGHNT, YENEEA. This CDR3 is 13 amino acids long. V gave up 2 bases and J gave up 4 bases, with 6 bases separating them. The variable domain in full, completed from reference TRBV11-3 and TRBJ2-1, reads EAGVVQSPRYKIIEKKQPVAFWCNPISGHNTLYWYLQNLGQGPELLIRYENEEAVDDSQLPKDRFSAERLKGVDSTLKIQPAELGDSAVYLCASSLSGYNEQFFGPGTRLTVL.

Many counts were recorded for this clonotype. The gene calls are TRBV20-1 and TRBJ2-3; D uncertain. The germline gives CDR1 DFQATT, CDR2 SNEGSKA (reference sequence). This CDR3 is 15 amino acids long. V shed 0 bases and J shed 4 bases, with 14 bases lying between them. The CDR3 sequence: CSARDPSRGPDTQYF. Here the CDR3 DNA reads TGCAGTGCTAGAGATCCGTCTAGAGGCCCAGATACGCAGTATTTT.

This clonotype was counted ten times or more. In DNA form, the CDR3 reads TGTGCCAGCTCACCTAGGGGGGCCTACGAGTCCCTCCACTTT. Its translation is CASSPRGAYESLHF. This chain connects TRBV18 to TRBJ1-6; D is perhaps TRBD1 (6 bases). V lost 3 bases, J lost 14 bases, and 17 bases lay in between. Germline CDR1 KGHSH, CDR2 LQKENI. The CDR3 has 14 residues.

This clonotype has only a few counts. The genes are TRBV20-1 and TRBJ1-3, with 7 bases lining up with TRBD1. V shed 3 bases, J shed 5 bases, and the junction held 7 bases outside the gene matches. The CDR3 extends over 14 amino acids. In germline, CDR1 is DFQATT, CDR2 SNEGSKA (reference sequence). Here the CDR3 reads CSARGTEPRNTIYF. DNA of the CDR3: TGCAGTGCTAGGGGGACAGAGCCACGAAACACCATATATTTT.

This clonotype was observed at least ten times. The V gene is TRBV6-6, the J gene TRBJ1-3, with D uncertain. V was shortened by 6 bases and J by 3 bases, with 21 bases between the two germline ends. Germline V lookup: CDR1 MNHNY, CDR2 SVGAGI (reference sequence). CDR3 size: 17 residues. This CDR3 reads CASSLIARVRGGNTIYF. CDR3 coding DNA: TGTGCCAGCAGCCTTATCGCCCGTGTCAGAGGTGGAAACACCATATATTTT.

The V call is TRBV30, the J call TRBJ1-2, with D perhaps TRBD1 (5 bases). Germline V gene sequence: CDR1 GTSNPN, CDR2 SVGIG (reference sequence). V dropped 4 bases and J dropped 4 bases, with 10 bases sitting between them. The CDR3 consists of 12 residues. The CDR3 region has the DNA TGTGCCTGGACCGCCGGGGGCTATGGCTACACCTTC. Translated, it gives CAWTAGGYGYTF.

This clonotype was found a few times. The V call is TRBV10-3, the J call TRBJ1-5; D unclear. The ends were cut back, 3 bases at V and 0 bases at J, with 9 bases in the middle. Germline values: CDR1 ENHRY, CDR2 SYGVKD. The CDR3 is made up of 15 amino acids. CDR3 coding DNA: TGTGCCATCAGTGACAGAGCGCTTAGCAATCAGCCCCAGCATTTT. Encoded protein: CAISDRALSNQPQHF.

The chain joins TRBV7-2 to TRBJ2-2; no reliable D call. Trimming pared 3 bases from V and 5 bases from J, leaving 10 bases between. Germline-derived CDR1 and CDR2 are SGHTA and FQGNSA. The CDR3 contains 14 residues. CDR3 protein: CASSFGSWTGELFF. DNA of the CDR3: TGTGCCAGCAGCTTTGGGTCGTGGACCGGGGAGCTGTTTTTT.

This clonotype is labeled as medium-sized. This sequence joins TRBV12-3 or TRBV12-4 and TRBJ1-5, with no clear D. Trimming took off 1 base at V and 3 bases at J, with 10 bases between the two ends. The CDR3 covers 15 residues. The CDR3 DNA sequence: TGTGCCAGCAGTTTAGACTGGAGGGTCAATCAGCCCCAGCATTTT. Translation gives CASSLDWRVNQPQHF.

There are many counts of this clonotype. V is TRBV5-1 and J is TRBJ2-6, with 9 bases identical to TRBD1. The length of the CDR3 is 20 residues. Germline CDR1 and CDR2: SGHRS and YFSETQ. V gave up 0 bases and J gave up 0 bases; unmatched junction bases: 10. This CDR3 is CASSLDPGQGELSGANVLTF. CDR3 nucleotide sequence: TGCGCCAGCAGCTTGGACCCGGGACAGGGCGAGCTCTCTGGGGCCAACGTCCTGACTTTC.

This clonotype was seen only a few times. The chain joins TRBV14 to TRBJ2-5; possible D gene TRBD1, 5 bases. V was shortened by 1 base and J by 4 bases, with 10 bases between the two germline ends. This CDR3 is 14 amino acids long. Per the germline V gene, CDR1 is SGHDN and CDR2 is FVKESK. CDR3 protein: CASSQVAGRETQYF. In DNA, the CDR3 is TGTGCCAGCAGCCAAGTCGCAGGGCGAGAGACCCAGTACTTC. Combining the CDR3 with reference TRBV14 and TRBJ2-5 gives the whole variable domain EAGVTQFPSHSVIEKGQTVTLRCDPISGHDNLYWYRRVMGKEIKFLLHFVKESKQDESGMPNNRFLAERTGGTYSTLKVQPAELEDSGVYFCASSQVAGRETQYFGPGTRLLVL.

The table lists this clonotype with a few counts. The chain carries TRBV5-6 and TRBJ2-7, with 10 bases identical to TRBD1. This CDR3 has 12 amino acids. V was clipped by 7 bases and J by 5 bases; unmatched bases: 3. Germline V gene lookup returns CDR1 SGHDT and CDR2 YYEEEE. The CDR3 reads CASRDRGHEQYF. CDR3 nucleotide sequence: TGTGCCAGCCGGGACAGGGGTCACGAGCAGTACTTC.

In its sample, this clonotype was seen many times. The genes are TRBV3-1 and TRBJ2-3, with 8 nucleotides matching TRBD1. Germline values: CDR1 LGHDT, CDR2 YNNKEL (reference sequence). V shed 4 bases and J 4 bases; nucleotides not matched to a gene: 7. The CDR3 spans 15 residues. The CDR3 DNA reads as TGTGCCAGCAGCCGCCGGACAGGGCGGGCAGATACGCAGTATTTT. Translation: CASSRRTGRADTQYF.

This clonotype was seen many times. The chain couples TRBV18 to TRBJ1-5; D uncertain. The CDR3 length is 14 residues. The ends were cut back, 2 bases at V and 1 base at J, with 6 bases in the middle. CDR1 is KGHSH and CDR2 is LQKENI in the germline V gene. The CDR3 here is CASSPERSNQPQHF. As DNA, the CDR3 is TGTGCCAGCTCACCAGAAAGGAGCAATCAGCCCCAGCATTTT.

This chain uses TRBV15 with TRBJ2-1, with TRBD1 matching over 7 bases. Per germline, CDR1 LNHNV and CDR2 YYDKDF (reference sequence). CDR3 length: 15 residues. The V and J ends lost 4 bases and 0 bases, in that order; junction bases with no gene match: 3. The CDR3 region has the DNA TGTGCCACCAGCAAAGGGACAGACTCCTACAATGAGCAGTTCTTC. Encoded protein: CATSKGTDSYNEQFF.

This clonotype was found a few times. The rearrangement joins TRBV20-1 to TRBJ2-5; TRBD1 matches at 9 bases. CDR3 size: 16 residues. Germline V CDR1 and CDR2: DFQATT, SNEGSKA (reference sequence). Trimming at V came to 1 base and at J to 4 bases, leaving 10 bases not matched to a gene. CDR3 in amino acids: CSARGPQGQGRETQYF. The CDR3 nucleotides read TGCAGTGCTAGAGGGCCTCAAGGACAGGGGAGAGAGACCCAGTACTTC.